What follows is one T cell receptor beta chain and its context. The length of the CDR3 is 15 residues. V was pared by 5 bases and J by 5 bases, with 8 bases of the junction left unmatched. In the original processing: It was from reference gene primer amplification that nucleated cell counts were estimated. The table came from immunoSEQ multiplex PCR; TCRdb's copy has only in-frame clones and leaves some out. The V and J calls and the clone size are those of that table, but D and trimming were determined from the DNA. The repertoire consists of tens of thousands of clones, with around 67% occurring once and the leading ten covering 15% to 20%. The data are from a study of blood T cell repertoires in COVID-19. On the study more broadly: Material from acute and convalescent COVID-19 was sourced from the United States, Italy and Spain. Sources were T cells, B-cell-depleted T cells, or PBMCs; the material itself was cDNA or gDNA.

The sequence derives from a woman aged 45-65 years with active or convalescent COVID-19. Sequences were obtained from peripheral blood. The chain joins TRBV5-3 to TRBJ2-2, with 8 nucleotides matching TRBD1. TRBV5-3 qualifies as an ORF whose function is uncertain. Here the CDR3 reads CARSDGQGATGELFF. In nucleotides, the CDR3 is TGTGCCAGAAGTGATGGACAGGGAGCAACCGGGGAGCTGTTTTTT.